This is a list of T cell receptor beta chains from one sample in a study of blood T cell repertoires in COVID-19. This table comes from immunoSEQ multiplex PCR, and its TCRdb copy is limited to in-frame clones, with some not included. The data show some 99,000 clones, with 81% seen just once and roughly 10% held by the top ten. The sequencing sample was made of peripheral blood. Receptor source: a woman aged 80 or older with acute or convalescent COVID-19. Each CDR3 is given with its conserved first and last residue. D genes are given only for firm matches. Size is omitted from some rows. Given values are once, few, many or a class for expanded clones.

abundance | j_gene | v_gene | d_gene | CDR3aa | CDR3nt
few | TRBJ1-6 | TRBV27 | . | CASTTLRIYNSPLHF | TGTGCCAGCACCACCCTGCGCATTTATAATTCACCCCTCCACTTT
few | TRBJ1-6 | TRBV4-1 | TRBD1 | CASSQDRSPLHF | TGCGCCAGCAGCCAGGACAGGTCACCCCTCCACTTT
many | TRBJ2-2 | TRBV4-3 | . | CASSQDRGTVAVWTGELFF | TGCGCCAGCAGCCAAGATCGGGGGACGGTAGCGGTTTGGACCGGGGAGCTGTTTTTT
. | TRBJ1-2 | TRBV19 | TRBD1 | CASSTRTGADYGYTF | TGTGCCAGTAGTACTCGGACAGGGGCGGACTATGGCTACACCTTC
. | TRBJ2-3 | TRBV5-1 | TRBD1 | CASSSQGLPSTDTQYF | TGCGCCAGCAGCTCACAGGGGCTACCTAGCACAGATACGCAGTATTTT
. | TRBJ2-5 | TRBV10-3 | . | CAISEAVETQYF | TGTGCCATCTCCGAGGCGGTTGAGACCCAGTACTTC
. | TRBJ1-1 | TRBV29-1 | . | CSVGLQGWNTEAFF | TGCAGCGTGGGGCTTCAAGGGTGGAACACTGAAGCTTTCTTT
. | TRBJ1-2 | TRBV3-1/TRBV3-2 | TRBD1 | CASSQEMGQAGGYTF | TGTGCCAGCAGCCAAGAGATGGGACAGGCCGGCGGCTACACCTTC
few | TRBJ1-5 | TRBV12-3/TRBV12-4 | TRBD1 | CASSSTGAQPQHF | TGTGCCAGCAGTTCAACAGGGGCTCAGCCCCAGCATTTT
. | TRBJ1-2 | TRBV10-1 | . | CARSRGLGYTF | TGCGCCCGGTCGCGAGGGCTTGGCTACACCTTC
. | TRBJ2-2 | TRBV3-1/TRBV3-2 | TRBD1 | CASSQGTGRTGELFF | TGTGCCAGCAGCCAGGGGACAGGGAGAACCGGGGAGCTGTTTTTT
. | TRBJ1-2 | TRBV7-2 | TRBD1 | CASSLPGQGWSGYTF | TGTGCCAGCAGCTTACCGGGACAGGGGTGGAGTGGCTACACCTTC
. | TRBJ2-1 | TRBV15 | . | CATSSGGFFSSYNEQFF | TGTGCCACCAGCAGCGGGGGTTTCTTTAGCTCCTACAATGAGCAGTTCTTC
. | TRBJ2-3 | TRBV5-6 | TRBD2 | CASTRRGGTDTQYF | TGTGCCAGCACTCGGCGGGGGGGCACAGATACGCAGTATTTT
. | TRBJ2-7 | TRBV27 | . | CASSLSPTVSYEQYF | TGTGCCAGCAGTTTATCCCCGACAGTCTCCTACGAGCAGTACTTC
. | TRBJ2-2 | TRBV28 | . | CASSYMGSNTGELFF | TGTGCCAGCAGTTATATGGGCAGCAACACCGGGGAGCTGTTTTTT
. | TRBJ1-5 | TRBV5-1 | TRBD1 | CASSPGQDRNQPQHF | TGCGCCAGCAGCCCAGGACAGGACCGCAATCAGCCCCAGCATTTT
few | TRBJ1-1 | TRBV18 | . | CASSPPNFDSEAFF | TGTGCCAGCTCACCACCAAACTTTGATTCTGAAGCTTTCTTT
. | TRBJ1-6 | TRBV15 | . | CATSRSDGGLKPLHF | TGTGCCACCAGCAGATCAGACGGAGGATTGAAGCCCCTCCACTTT
. | TRBJ2-3 | TRBV6-2/TRBV6-3 | . | CASSYRTELLNQPQYF | TGTGCCAGCAGTTACAGGACAGAGCTTCTGAATCAGCCCCAGTATTTT
. | TRBJ1-2 | TRBV3-1/TRBV3-2 | . | CASSQGPVGYTF | TGTGCCAGCAGCCAGGGCCCGGTAGGCTACACCTTC
. | TRBJ1-2 | TRBV30 | . | CAWSTNRANYGYTF | TGTGCCTGGAGTACAAACAGGGCGAACTATGGCTACACCTTC
many | TRBJ1-2 | TRBV6-5 | . | CASSTRGGAGYTF | TGTGCCAGCAGTACCCGAGGCGGGGCTGGCTACACCTTC
. | TRBJ1-3 | TRBV7-6 | TRBD1 | CASSNGQGGGNTIYF | TGTGCCAGCAGCAACGGACAGGGTGGTGGAAACACCATATATTTT
few | TRBJ1-1 | TRBV5-1 | TRBD1 | CASSLRGGDSEAFF | TGCGCCAGCAGCCTACGAGGAGGGGACAGTGAAGCTTTCTTT
. | TRBJ2-2 | TRBV19 | . | CAIRVGSYTGELFF | TGTGCCATTAGGGTGGGCAGTTACACCGGGGAGCTGTTTTTT
once | TRBJ1-2 | TRBV28 | . | CASSPRPGVSYTF | TGTGCCAGCAGTCCCCGGCCAGGGGTAAGCTACACCTTC
. | TRBJ1-2 | TRBV3-1/TRBV3-2 | . | CASSQGATGTNYGYTF | TGTGCCAGCAGCCAAGGGGCAACAGGGACTAACTATGGCTACACCTTC
. | TRBJ1-2 | TRBV2 | TRBD1 | CASRPRGQGDGYTF | TGTGCCAGCAGACCCAGGGGGCAAGGGGATGGCTACACCTTC
. | TRBJ2-5 | TRBV18 | . | CASSPKDSGTQYF | TGTGCCAGCTCACCGAAGGACTCGGGGACCCAGTACTTC
. | TRBJ1-2 | TRBV5-6 | TRBD1 | CASSKDRVYGYTF | TGTGCCAGCAGCAAAGACAGGGTCTATGGCTACACCTTC
. | TRBJ2-3 | TRBV7-9 | TRBD1 | CASSNTGGTQYF | TGTGCCAGCAGTAATACAGGGGGGACGCAGTATTTT
once | TRBJ2-3 | TRBV7-3 | . | CASSFGSAEQQYF | TGTGCCAGCAGCTTCGGGTCCGCAGAGCAGCAGTATTTT
. | TRBJ2-5 | TRBV19 | TRBD1 | CASTPGQGLEKTQYF | TGTGCCAGCACCCCGGGACAGGGATTAGAAAAGACCCAGTACTTC
. | TRBJ1-6 | TRBV3-1/TRBV3-2 | TRBD1 | CASSQGQGGSPLHF | TGTGCCAGCAGCCAGGGACAGGGCGGTTCACCCCTCCACTTT
. | TRBJ1-1 | TRBV6-2/TRBV6-3 | . | CASSDHLAGTEAFF | TGTGCCAGCAGTGACCACCTCGCGGGGACTGAAGCTTTCTTT
. | TRBJ2-5 | TRBV18 | . | CASSPVAEETQYF | TGTGCCAGCTCACCAGTAGCGGAAGAGACCCAGTACTTC
. | TRBJ2-5 | TRBV7-2 | TRBD2 | CASSTLAGSQETQYF | TGTGCCAGCAGCACCCTAGCGGGGAGCCAAGAGACCCAGTACTTC
. | TRBJ2-3 | TRBV27 | . | CASSLVVQDTDTQYF | TGTGCCAGCAGTTTAGTCGTCCAGGACACAGATACGCAGTATTTT